This is a list of T cell receptor beta chains from one sample in a study of cytomegalovirus exposure and HLA in healthy donors. Data came from immunoSEQ multiplex PCR; TCRdb stores just in-frame clones and leaves some out. Of more than 75,000 clones listed, 60% to 80% were seen once; the top ten hold about 4%. Sample: PBMCs. These TCRs come from a woman aged 40 to 50 in good health and CMV-seronegative. Both conserved end residues are part of each CDR3. Size is stated for part of the rows, as once, few or many counts, or as a class when the clone is expanded.

>.|16|TRBV7-2
CASSLVAGHSNQPQHF
>.|16|TRBV4-1
CASSQDGQGFNQPQHF
>few|15|TRBV7-9
CASSLVAGQGNTIYF
>many|14|TRBV5-6
CASSLVSGEKGYTF
>.|13|TRBV2
CASSAAGSYGYTF
>.|12|TRBV7-9
CASSKTTREAFF
>few|13|TRBV30
CARDNSGANVLTF
>.|13|TRBV28
CASSLPEPYGYTF
>.|15|TRBV30
CAWSDRVSGNSPLHF
>.|15|TRBV19
CASKAGVTAGNTIYF
>.|12|TRBV6-1
CASSDYTDTQYF
>.|14|TRBV5-1
CASSYLNLNTEAFF
>.|14|TRBV7-2
CASSPDRGNYGYTF
>.|15|TRBV4-2
CASSQDLEGAETQYF
>few|15|TRBV2
CASATTSGFQETQYF
>once|14|TRBV2
CASSETSVYNEQFF
>.|12|TRBV2
CASGREGSPLHF
>once|16|TRBV7-2
CASSPVGAGLGNTIYF
>.|12|TRBV30
CAWQGSNQPQHF
>.|14|TRBV6-1
CASSAAIGRYEQYF
>few|14|TRBV5-1
CASSRDRGTGELFF
>.|16|TRBV4-1
CASSQHVWRSTDTQYF
>.|16|TRBV5-1
CASSLPQGANADEQFF
>.|14|TRBV19
CASSNDRTNEKLFF
>once|12|TRBV29-1
CSVALDFYGYTF
>few|14|TRBV5-1
CASSLGQRGEKLFF
>.|13|TRBV5-1
CASSDQGAYEQYF
>.|16|TRBV7-9
CASSPYLAGVAYEQYF
>.|16|TRBV5-4
CASSPSSGGVTDTQYF
>.|14|TRBV18
CASSPRAGVTEAFF
>.|14|TRBV2
CASSAKNSNQPQHF
>once|12|TRBV2
CASGLAGDTQYF
>.|13|TRBV30
CAWSALTGRGYTF
>.|12|TRBV30
CAWSRQYNEQFF
>once|13|TRBV6-5
CASSRGGGAEAFF
>.|13|TRBV6-5
CASTRGHTGELFF
>.|16|TRBV7-2
CASSRSGTNSGNTIYF
>.|14|TRBV30
CAWGPGGTNEKLFF
>.|13|TRBV4-1
CASSHPGGNIQYF
>.|16|TRBV6-1
CASSGGQVENTGELFF
>once|13|TRBV2
CASSEVGTGHWAF
>.|20|TRBV4-1
CASSPRRGLVTSYSYNEQFF
>few|11|TRBV20-1
CSAPDFPEAFF
>.|15|TRBV30
CAWTRRTGLNYGYTF
>.|16|TRBV4-2
CASSQGGGLSTDTQYF
>few|16|TRBV30
CVWAPQGLLSTDTQYF